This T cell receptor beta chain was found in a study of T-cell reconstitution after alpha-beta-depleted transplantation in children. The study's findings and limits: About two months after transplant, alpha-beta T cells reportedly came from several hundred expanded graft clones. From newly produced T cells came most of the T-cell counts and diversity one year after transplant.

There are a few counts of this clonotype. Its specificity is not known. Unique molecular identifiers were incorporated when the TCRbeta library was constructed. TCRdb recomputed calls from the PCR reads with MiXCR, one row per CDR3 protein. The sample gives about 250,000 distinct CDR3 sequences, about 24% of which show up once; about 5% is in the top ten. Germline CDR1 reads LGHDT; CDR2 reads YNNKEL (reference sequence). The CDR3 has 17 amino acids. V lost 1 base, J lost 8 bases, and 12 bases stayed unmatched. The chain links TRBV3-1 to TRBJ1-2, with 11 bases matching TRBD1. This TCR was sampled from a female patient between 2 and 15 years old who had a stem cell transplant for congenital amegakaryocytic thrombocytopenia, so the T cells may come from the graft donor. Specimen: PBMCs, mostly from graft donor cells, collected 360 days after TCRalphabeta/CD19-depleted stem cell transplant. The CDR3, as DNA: TGTGCCAGCAGCCAAGCCTACATTGGACAGGGGGCCTTAGGCTACACCTTC. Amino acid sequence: CASSQAYIGQGALGYTF.